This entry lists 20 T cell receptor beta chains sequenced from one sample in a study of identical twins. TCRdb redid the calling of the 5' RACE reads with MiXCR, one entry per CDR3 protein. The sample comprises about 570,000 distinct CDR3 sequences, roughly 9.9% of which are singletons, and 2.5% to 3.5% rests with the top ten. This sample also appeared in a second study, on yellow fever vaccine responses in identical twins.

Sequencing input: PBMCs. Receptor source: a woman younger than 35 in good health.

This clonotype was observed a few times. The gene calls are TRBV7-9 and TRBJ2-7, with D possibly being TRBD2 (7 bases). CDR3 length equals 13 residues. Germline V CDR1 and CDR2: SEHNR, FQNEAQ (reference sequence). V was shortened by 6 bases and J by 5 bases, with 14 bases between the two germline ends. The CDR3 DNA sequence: TGTGCCAGCAGACGTGGGGGGGGCGACGAGCAGTACTTC. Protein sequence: CASRRGGGDEQYF.

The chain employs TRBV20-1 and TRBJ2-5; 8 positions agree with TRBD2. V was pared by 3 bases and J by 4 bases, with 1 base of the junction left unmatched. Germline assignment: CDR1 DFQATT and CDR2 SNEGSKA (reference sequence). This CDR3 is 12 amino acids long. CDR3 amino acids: CSARTSAETQYF. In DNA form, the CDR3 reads TGCAGTGCTAGGACTAGCGCAGAGACCCAGTACTTC.

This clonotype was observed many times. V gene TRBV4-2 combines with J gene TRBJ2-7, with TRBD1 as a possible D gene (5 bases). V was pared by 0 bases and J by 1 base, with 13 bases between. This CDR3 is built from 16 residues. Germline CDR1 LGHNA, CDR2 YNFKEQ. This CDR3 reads CASSQETDPVSYEQYF. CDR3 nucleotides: TGTGCCAGCAGCCAAGAGACAGACCCTGTTTCCTACGAGCAGTACTTC.

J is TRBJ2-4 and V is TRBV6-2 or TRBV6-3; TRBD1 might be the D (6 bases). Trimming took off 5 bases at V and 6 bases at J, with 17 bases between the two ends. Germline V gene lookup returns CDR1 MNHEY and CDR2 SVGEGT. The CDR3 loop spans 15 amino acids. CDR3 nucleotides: TGTGCCAGCAGTACCCGGACAGTACCAGGAAACATTCAGTACTTC. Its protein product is CASSTRTVPGNIQYF.

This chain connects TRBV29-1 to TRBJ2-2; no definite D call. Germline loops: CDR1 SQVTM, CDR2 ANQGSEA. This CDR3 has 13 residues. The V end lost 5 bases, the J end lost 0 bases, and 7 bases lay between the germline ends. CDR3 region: CSVWATNTGELFF. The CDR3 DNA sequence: TGCAGCGTTTGGGCAACGAACACCGGGGAGCTGTTTTTT.

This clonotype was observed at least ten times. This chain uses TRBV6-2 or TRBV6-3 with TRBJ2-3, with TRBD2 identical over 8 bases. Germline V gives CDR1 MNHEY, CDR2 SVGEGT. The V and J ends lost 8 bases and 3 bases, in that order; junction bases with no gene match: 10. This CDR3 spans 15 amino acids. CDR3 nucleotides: TGTGCCAGCGTCCCCGGGACTAGGGGGACAGATACGCAGTATTTT. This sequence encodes CASVPGTRGTDTQYF.

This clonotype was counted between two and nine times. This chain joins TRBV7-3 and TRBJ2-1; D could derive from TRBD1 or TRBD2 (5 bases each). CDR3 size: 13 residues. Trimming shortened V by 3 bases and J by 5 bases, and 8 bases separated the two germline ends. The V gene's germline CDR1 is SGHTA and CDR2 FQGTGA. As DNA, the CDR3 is TGTGCCAGCAGCTTCAGAGGGGACAATGAGCAGTTCTTC. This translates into CASSFRGDNEQFF. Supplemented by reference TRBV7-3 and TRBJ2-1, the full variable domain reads GAGVSQTPSNKVTEKGKYVELRCDPISGHTALYWYRQSLGQGPEFLIYFQGTGAADDSGLPNDRFFAVRPEGSVSTLKIQRTERGDSAVYLCASSFRGDNEQFFGPGTRLTVL.

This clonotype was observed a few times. The CDR3 reads CASRAVGQGLETQYF. The CDR3 nucleotides are TGCGCCAGCAGGGCGGTAGGACAGGGTCTCGAGACCCAGTACTTC. The chain links TRBV4-1 to TRBJ2-5; 8 bases are shared with TRBD1. The V gene end was trimmed by 6 bases and the J gene end by 5 bases; junction bases not matched to a gene: 11. CDR3 length: 15 amino acids. Looked up from germline, CDR1 is MGHRA and CDR2 is YSYEKL.

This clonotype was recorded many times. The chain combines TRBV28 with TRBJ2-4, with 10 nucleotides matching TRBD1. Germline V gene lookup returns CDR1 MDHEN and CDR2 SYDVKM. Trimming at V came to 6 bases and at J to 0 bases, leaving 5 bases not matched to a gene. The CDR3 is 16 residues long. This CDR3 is CASSRDRGLAKNIQYF. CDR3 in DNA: TGTGCCAGCAGCAGGGACAGGGGATTAGCCAAAAACATTCAGTACTTC.

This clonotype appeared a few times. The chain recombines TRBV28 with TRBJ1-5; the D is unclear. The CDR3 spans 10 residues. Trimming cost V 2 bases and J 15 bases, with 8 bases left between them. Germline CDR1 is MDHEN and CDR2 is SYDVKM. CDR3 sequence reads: CASSLGGMHF. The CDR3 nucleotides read TGTGCCAGCAGTTTAGGAGGGATGCATTTT.

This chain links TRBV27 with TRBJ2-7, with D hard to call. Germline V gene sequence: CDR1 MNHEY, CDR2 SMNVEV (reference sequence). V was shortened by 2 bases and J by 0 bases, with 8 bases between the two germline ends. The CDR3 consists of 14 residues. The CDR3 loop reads CASSLQLGSYEQYF. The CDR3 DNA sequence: TGTGCCAGCAGTTTACAGTTAGGCTCCTACGAGCAGTACTTC.

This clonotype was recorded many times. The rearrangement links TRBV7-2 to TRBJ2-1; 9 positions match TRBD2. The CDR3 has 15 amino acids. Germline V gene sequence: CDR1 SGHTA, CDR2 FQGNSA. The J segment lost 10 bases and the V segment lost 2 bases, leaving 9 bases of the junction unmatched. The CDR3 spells CASSLRLASGVEQFF. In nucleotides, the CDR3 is TGTGCCAGCAGCTTAAGGTTGGCTAGCGGGGTAGAGCAGTTCTTC.

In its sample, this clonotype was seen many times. CDR3 sequence (DNA): TGTGCCAGCAGCCCGACTAGCGGTTCAAATTACGAGCAGTACTTC. As protein: CASSPTSGSNYEQYF. The rearrangement uses TRBV7-8 and TRBJ2-7, with 9 bases lining up with TRBD2. The CDR3 sequence is 15 residues long. Germline V gene lookup returns CDR1 SGHVS and CDR2 FQNEAQ. The J segment lost 4 bases and the V segment lost 5 bases, leaving 9 bases of the junction unmatched.

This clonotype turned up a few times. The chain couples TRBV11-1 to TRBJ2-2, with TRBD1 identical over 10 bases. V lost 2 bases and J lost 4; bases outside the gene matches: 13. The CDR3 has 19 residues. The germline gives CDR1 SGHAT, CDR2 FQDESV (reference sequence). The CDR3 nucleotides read TGTGCCAGCAGCTTAACCACCGGGACAGGGGCGCAGAGCACCGGGGAGCTGTTTTTT. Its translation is CASSLTTGTGAQSTGELFF. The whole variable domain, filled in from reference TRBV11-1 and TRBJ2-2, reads EAEVAQSPRYKITEKSQAVAFWCDPISGHATLYWYRQILGQGPELLVQFQDESVVDDSQLPKDRFSAERLKGVDSTLKIQPAELGDSAMYLCASSLTTGTGAQSTGELFFGEGSRLTVL.

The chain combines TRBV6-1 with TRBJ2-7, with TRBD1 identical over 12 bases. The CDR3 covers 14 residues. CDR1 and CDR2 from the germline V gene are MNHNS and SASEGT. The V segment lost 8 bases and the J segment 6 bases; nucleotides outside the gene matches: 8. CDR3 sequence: CASWAGQGAGEQYF. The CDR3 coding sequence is TGTGCCAGCTGGGCGGGACAGGGGGCTGGCGAGCAGTACTTC.

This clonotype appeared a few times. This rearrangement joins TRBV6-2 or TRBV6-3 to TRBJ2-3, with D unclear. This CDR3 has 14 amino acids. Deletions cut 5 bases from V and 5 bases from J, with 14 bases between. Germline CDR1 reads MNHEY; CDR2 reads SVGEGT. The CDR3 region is CASSRAVVGDTQYF. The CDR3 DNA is TGTGCCAGCAGTCGCGCCGTGGTTGGAGATACGCAGTATTTT.

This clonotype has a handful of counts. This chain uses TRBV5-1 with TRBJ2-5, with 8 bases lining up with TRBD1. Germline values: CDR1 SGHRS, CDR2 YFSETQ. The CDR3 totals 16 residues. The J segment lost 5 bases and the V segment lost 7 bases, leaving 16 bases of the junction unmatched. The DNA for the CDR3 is TGCGCCAGCGGCCTGACCCCTGGGGCAGGGGGCGAGACCCAGTACTTC. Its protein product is CASGLTPGAGGETQYF.

The CDR3 region is CASGLGQTYEQYF. The CDR3 bases are TGTGCCAGCGGTTTGGGACAGACCTACGAGCAGTACTTC. The chain combines TRBV7-8 with TRBJ2-7, with 7 bases that match TRBD1. The length of the CDR3 is 13 residues. Trimming took 8 bases from V and 2 from J; bases not matched to a gene: 6. Per germline, CDR1 SGHVS and CDR2 FQNEAQ.

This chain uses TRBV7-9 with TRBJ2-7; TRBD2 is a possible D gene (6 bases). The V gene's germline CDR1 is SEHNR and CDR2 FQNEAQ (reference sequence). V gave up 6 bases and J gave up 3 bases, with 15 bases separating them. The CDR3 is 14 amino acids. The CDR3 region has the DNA TGTGCCAGCAGTTCGGAGGGCAGGAACTACGAGCAGTACTTC. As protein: CASSSEGRNYEQYF.

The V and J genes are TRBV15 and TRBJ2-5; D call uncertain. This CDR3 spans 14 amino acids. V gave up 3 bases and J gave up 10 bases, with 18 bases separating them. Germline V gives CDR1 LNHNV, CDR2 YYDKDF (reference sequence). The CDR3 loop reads CATSSRTRPSDQYF. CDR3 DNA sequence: TGTGCCACCAGCAGTCGCACTCGACCCTCCGACCAGTACTTC.